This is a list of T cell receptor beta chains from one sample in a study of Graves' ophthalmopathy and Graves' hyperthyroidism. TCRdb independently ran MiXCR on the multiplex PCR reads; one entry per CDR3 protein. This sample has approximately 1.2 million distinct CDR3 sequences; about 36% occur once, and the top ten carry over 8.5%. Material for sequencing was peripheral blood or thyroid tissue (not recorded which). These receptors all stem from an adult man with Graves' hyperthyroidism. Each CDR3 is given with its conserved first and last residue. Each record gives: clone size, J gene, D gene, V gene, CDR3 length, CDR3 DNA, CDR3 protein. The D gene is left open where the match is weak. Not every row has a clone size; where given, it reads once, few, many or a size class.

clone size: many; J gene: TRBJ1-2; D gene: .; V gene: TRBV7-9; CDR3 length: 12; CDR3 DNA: TGTGCCAGCAGCTCGGACATGTATGGCTACACCTTC; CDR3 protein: CASSSDMYGYTF
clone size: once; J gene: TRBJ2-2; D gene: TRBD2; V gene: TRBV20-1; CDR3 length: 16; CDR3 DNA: TGCAGTGCTCCGAAGGGACTAGCGGGGAACACCGGGGAGCTGTTTTTT; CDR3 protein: CSAPKGLAGNTGELFF
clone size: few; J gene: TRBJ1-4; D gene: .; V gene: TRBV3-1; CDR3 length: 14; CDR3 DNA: TGTGCCAGCAGCCCCTCTTGGCGGAATGAAAAACTGTTTTTT; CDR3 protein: CASSPSWRNEKLFF
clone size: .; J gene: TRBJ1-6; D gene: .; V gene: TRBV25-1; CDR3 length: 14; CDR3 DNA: TGTGCCAGCAGTGAAGGGATGGATAATTCACCCCTCCACTTT; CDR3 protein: CASSEGMDNSPLHF
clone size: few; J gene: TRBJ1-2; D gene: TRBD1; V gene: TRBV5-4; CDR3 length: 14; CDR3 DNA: TGTGCCAGCAGCGGCGGGGACAGACTCTATGGCTACACCTTC; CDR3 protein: CASSGGDRLYGYTF
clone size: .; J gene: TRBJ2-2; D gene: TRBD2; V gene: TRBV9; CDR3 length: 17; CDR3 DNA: TGTGCCAGCAGCGTAGCTCTAGCGGGACTGAACACCGGGGAGCTGTTTTTT; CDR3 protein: CASSVALAGLNTGELFF
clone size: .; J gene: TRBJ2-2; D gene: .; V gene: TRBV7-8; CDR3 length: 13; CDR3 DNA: TGTGCCAGCGGCCCGATTAACACCGGGGAGCTGTTTTTT; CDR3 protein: CASGPINTGELFF
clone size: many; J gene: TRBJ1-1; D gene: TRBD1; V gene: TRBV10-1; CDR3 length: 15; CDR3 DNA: TGCGCCAGCAGTGCGAACAGGGGGCCCGGGACTGAAGCTTTCTTT; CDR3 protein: CASSANRGPGTEAFF
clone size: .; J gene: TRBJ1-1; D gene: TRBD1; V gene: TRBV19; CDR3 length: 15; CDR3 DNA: TGTGCCACCAGCGGGGACAGGGGGACTATAACTGAAGCTTTCTTT; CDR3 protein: CATSGDRGTITEAFF
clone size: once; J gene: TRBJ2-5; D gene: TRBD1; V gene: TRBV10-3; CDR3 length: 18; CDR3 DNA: TGTGCCATCAGTGAGTCTCCCAGGGGGCGCGAGGTCTGGAAGACCCAGTACTTC; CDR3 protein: CAISESPRGREVWKTQYF
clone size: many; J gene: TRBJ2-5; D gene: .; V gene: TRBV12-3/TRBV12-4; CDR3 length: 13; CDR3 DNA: TGTGCCAGCAGTTTGGTTTCGTTGGAGACCCAGTACTTC; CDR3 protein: CASSLVSLETQYF
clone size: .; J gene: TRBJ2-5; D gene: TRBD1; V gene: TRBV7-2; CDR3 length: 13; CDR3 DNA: TGTGCCAGCAGCCCGAAAGGGGGCGAGACCCAGTACTTC; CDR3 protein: CASSPKGGETQYF
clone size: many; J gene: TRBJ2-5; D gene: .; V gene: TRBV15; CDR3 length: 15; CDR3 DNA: TGTGCCACCAGCAGATTGAGACAGCTCCAAGAGACCCAGTACTTC; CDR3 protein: CATSRLRQLQETQYF
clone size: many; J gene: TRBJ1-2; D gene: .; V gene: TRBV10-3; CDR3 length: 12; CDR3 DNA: TGTGCCATCAGTGGACCGAGCTATGGCTACACCTTC; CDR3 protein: CAISGPSYGYTF
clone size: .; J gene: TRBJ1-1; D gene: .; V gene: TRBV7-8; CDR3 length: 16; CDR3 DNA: TGTGCCAGCAGCTTAGAATTTCAGGGTTCGAGCACTGAAGCTTTCTTT; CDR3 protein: CASSLEFQGSSTEAFF
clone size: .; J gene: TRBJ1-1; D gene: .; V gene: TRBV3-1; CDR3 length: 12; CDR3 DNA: TGTGCCAGCAGCCAAGGTGGGAGGGGGGCTTTCTTT; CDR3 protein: CASSQGGRGAFF
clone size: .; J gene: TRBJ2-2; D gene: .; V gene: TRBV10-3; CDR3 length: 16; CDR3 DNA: TGTGCCATCAGTGATCTGAGACAGGAGAACACCGGGGAGCTGTTTTTT; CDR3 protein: CAISDLRQENTGELFF
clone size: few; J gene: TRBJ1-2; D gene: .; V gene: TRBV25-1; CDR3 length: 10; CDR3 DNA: TGTGCCAGCAGCTTACAAGGCTACACCTTC; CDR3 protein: CASSLQGYTF
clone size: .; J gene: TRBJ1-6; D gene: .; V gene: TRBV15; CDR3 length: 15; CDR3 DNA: TGTGCCACCAGCAGTTTGGGGGGGTCAGATTCACCCCTCCACTTT; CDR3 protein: CATSSLGGSDSPLHF
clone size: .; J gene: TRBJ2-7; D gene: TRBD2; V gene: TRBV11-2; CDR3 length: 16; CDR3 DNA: TGTGCCAGCAGCTTAGTAGGACGGGGAGGGTTTGACGAGCAGTACTTC; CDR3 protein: CASSLVGRGGFDEQYF
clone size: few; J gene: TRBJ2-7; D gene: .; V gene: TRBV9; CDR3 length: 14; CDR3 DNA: TGTGCCAGCAGCGTGGGGGACACCCTCTACGAGCAGTACTTC; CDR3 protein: CASSVGDTLYEQYF
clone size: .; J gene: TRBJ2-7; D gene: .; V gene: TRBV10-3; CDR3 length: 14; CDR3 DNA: TGTGCCATTTCAGGGGCGGCTAGCCCCTACGAGCAGTACTTC; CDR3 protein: CAISGAASPYEQYF
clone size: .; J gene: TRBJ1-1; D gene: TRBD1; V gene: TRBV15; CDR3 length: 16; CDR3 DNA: TGTGCCACCAGCAGTTATCGCGGGACAGGGCGGACTGAAGCTTTCTTT; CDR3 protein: CATSSYRGTGRTEAFF
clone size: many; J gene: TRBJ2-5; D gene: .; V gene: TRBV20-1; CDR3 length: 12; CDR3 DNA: TGCAGTGCTCCTTTTTTGGTGGAGACCCAGTACTTC; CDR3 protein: CSAPFLVETQYF
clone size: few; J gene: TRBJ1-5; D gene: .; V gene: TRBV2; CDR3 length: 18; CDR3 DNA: TGTGCCAGCAGTGCCAGAACCCCGACACGGTCGGGCAATCAGCCCCAGCATTTT; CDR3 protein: CASSARTPTRSGNQPQHF
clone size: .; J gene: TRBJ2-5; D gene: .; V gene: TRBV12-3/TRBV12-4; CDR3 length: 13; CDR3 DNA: TGTGCCAGCAGTTTAGACCCCTCTGCATTCCAGTACTTC; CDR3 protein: CASSLDPSAFQYF